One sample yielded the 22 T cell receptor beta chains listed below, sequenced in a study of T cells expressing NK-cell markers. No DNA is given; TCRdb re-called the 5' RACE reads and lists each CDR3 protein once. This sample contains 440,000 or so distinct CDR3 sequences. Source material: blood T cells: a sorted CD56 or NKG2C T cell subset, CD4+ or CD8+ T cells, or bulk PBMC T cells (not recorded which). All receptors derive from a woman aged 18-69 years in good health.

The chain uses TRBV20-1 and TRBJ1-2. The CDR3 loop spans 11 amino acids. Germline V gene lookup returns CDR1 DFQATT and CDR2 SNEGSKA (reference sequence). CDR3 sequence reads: CSASMVYGYTF.

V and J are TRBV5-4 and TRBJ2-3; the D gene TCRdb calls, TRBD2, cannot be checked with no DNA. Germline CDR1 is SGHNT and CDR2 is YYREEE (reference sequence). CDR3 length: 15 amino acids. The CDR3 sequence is CASSLPPTSTDTQYF.

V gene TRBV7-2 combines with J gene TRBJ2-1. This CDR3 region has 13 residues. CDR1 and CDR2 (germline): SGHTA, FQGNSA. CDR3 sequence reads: CASSSEFGNEQFF.

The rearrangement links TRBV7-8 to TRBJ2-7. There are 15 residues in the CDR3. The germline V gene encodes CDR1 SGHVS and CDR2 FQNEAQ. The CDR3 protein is CASSLPDASSYEQYF. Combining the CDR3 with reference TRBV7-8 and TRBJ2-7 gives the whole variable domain GAGVSQSPRYKVAKRGQDVALRCDPISGHVSLFWYQQALGQGPEFLTYFQNEAQLDKSGLPSDRFFAERPEGSVSTLKIQRTQQEDSAVYLCASSLPDASSYEQYFGPGTRLTVT.

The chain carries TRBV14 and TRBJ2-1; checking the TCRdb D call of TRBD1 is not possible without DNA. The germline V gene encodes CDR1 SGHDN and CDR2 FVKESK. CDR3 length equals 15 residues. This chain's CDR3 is CASSHETGPYNEQFF.

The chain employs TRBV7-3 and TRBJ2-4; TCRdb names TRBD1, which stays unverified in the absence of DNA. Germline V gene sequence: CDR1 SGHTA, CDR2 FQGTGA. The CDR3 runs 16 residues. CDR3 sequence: CASSPFRGDAKNIQYF.

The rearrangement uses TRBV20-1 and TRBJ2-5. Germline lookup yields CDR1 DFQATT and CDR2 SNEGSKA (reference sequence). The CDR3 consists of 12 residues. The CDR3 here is CSARDTQETQYF.

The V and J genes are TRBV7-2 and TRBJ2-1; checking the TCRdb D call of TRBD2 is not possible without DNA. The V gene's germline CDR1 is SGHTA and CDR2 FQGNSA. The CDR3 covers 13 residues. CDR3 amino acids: CASSSGTRTKEFF.

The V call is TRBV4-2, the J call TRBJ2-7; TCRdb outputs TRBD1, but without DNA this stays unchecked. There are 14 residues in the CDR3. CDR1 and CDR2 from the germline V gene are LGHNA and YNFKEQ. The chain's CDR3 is CASSPTGLTYEQYF.

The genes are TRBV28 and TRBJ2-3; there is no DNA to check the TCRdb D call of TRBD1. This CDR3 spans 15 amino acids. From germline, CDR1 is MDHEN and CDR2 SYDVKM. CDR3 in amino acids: CASSHRGTGTDTQYF.

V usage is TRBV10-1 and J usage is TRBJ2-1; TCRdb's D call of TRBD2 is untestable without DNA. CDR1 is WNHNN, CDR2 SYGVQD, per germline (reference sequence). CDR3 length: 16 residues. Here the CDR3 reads CASSDGLADYYNEQFF.

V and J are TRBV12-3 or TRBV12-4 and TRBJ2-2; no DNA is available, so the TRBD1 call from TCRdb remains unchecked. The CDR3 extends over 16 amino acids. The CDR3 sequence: CASRPLTKTNTGELFF.

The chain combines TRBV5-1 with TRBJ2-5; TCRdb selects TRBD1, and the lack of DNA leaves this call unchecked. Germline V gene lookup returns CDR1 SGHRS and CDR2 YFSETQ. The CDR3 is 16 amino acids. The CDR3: CASSFGTNDASETQYF.

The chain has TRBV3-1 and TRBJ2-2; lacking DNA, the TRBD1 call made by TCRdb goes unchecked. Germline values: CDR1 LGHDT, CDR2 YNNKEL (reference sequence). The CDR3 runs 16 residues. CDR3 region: CASSPRQGGVTGELFF. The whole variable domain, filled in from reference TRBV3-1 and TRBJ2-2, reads DTAVSQTPKYLVTQMGNDKSIKCEQNLGHDTMYWYKQDSKKFLKIMFSYNNKELIINETVPNRFSPKSPDKAHLNLHINSLELGDSAVYFCASSPRQGGVTGELFFGEGSRLTVL.

The CDR3 is CSASKAGTGTFWYQETQYF. This chain connects TRBV20-1 to TRBJ2-5; the TCRdb call, TRBD1, lacks DNA for checking. The germline V gene has CDR1 DFQATT and CDR2 SNEGSKA (reference sequence). CDR3 length equals 19 residues.

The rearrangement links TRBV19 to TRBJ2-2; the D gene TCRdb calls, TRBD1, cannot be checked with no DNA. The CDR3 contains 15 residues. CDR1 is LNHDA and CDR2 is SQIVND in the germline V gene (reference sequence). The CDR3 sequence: CASSQRARNTGELFF.

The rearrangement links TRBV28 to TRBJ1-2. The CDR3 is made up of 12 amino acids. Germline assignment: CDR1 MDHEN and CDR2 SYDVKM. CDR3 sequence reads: CASSFEVYGYTF.

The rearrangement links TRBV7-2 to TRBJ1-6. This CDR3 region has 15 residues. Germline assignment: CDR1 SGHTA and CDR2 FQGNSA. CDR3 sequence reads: CASSPMVGPASPLHF. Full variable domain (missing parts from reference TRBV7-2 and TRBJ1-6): GAGVSQSPSNKVTEKGKDVELRCDPISGHTALYWYRQSLGQGLEFLIYFQGNSAPDKSGLPSDRFSAERTGGSVSTLTIQRTQQEDSAVYLCASSPMVGPASPLHFGNGTRLTVT.

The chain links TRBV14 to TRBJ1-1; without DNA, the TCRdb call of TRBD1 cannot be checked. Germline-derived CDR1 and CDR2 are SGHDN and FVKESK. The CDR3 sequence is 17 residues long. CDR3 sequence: CASSQDYRGLVNTEAFF. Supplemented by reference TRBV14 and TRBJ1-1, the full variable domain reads EAGVTQFPSHSVIEKGQTVTLRCDPISGHDNLYWYRRVMGKEIKFLLHFVKESKQDESGMPNNRFLAERTGGTYSTLKVQPAELEDSGVYFCASSQDYRGLVNTEAFFGQGTRLTVV.

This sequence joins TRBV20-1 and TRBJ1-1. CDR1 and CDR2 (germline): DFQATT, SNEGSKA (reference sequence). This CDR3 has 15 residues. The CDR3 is CSAREGSSMNTEAFF.

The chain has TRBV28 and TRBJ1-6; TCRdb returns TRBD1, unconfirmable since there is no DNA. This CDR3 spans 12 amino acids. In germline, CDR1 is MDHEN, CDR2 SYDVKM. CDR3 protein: CATVGGGSPLHF.

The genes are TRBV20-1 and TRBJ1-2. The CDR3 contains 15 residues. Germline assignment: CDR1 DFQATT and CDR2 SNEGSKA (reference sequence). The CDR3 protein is CSARGRRGTNYGYTF.